This is a list of T cell receptor beta chains from one sample in a study of T cells in Graves' hyperthyroidism and ophthalmopathy. A single record per CDR3 protein comes from TCRdb applying MiXCR to the multiplex PCR reads. The table has around 690,000 distinct CDR3 sequences, 17% seen once. The sample comprised blood. These TCRs come from a man aged 45 to 65 with Graves' hyperthyroidism. CDR3s include the opening cysteine and the closing phenylalanine or tryptophan. Fields, in order: clone size, J gene, V gene, CDR3 length, D gene, CDR3 DNA, CDR3 protein. The D gene is left open where the match is weak. Part of the rows lack a size; the others show once, few, many or a class for expanded clones.

>many|TRBJ2-7|TRBV28|12|NA
TGTGCCAGCAGGCCTGGGCCCTACGAGCAGTACTTC
CASRPGPYEQYF
>many|TRBJ1-1|TRBV9|13|NA
TGTGCCAGCAGCGTAGAAGGGGGTCTGGAAGCTTTCTTT
CASSVEGGLEAFF
>many|TRBJ2-7|TRBV5-1|14|TRBD2
TGCGCCAGCAGCCCTACCGGGACTACCTACGAGCAGTACTTC
CASSPTGTTYEQYF
>NA|TRBJ2-7|TRBV29-1|13|TRBD1
TGCAGCGGGTCGGACAGGGGCGGGAACGAGCAGTACTTC
CSGSDRGGNEQYF
>NA|TRBJ2-7|TRBV10-1|16|TRBD1
TGCGCCAGCAGTGAGTCCACAATACAGGGGTTCGACGAGCAGTACTTC
CASSESTIQGFDEQYF
>many|TRBJ1-2|TRBV7-2|14|NA
TGTGCCAGCAGCTTAGAACAGACTAAAGTTGGCTACACCTTC
CASSLEQTKVGYTF
>NA|TRBJ2-1|TRBV11-2|15|TRBD2
TGTGCCAGCACCCCCGGCGGGAGGTGGGGCAATGAGCAGTTCTTC
CASTPGGRWGNEQFF
>many|TRBJ2-7|TRBV27|14|NA
TGTGCCAGCGGGGGGGGGCCTTCCGCCTACGAGCAGTACTTC
CASGGGPSAYEQYF
>many|TRBJ2-1|TRBV11-2|11|NA
TGTGCCAGCAGCTCCCCAAATGAGCAGTTCTTC
CASSSPNEQFF
>NA|TRBJ1-2|TRBV3-1|13|TRBD1
TGTGCCAGCAGCCAAAGGGACAGCTATGGCTACACCTTC
CASSQRDSYGYTF
>NA|TRBJ2-6|TRBV5-1|18|NA
TGCGCCAGCAGCTTGGTTGAGACAGGAGCATCCGGGGCCAACGTCCTGACTTTC
CASSLVETGASGANVLTF
>NA|TRBJ2-1|TRBV6-5|14|NA
TGTGCCAGCAATTCTCCCGTCGGCGCCCATGAGCAGTTCTTC
CASNSPVGAHEQFF
>NA|TRBJ2-1|TRBV4-1|15|NA
TGCGCCAGCGGTTCTCGAAGGGTAATCGGGGATGAGCAGTTCTTC
CASGSRRVIGDEQFF
>many|TRBJ1-5|TRBV2|15|NA
TGTGCCAGCAGTGGGGGGGGTCAGCGCAATCAGCCCCAGCATTTT
CASSGGGQRNQPQHF
>many|TRBJ1-3|TRBV20-1|14|NA
TGCAGTGCTAGAGCCATATCCCCTGGAAACACCATATATTTT
CSARAISPGNTIYF
>many|TRBJ1-2|TRBV10-2|12|NA
TGCGCCAGCAGTGAGTCGAGCTATGGCTACACCTTC
CASSESSYGYTF
>many|TRBJ1-1|TRBV28|15|NA
TGTGCCAGCAGTTTAGGTGACAGGCTGAACACTGAAGCTTTCTTT
CASSLGDRLNTEAFF
>many|TRBJ2-2|TRBV7-8|16|TRBD1
TGTGCCAGCAGTCATTCGAGGACAGGGGGTACCGGGGAGCTGTTTTTT
CASSHSRTGGTGELFF
>NA|TRBJ1-5|TRBV19|15|TRBD1
TGTGCCAGTAACCTAGGGACAGGGGCTAATCAGCCCCAGCATTTT
CASNLGTGANQPQHF
>NA|TRBJ2-5|TRBV5-1|17|TRBD2
TGCGCCAGCAGCCGCTCCGGGACTAGCGGCTACCAAGAGACCCAGTACTTC
CASSRSGTSGYQETQYF
>many|TRBJ2-1|TRBV11-1|14|NA
TGTGCCAGCAGCTTATACGGATCGTGGAATGAGCAGTTCTTC
CASSLYGSWNEQFF
>NA|TRBJ2-1|TRBV20-1|14|TRBD2
TGCAGTGCAACTAGCGCCCCGAGTAGGTATGAGCAGTTCTTC
CSATSAPSRYEQFF
>NA|TRBJ2-1|TRBV12-3/TRBV12-4|16|TRBD2
TGTGCCAGCAGCCAAGAGGCTAGCGGGATCGGAAATGAGCAGTTCTTC
CASSQEASGIGNEQFF
>few|TRBJ2-7|TRBV7-2|12|NA
TGTGCCAGCAGTAACGTCGACTACGAGCAGTACTTC
CASSNVDYEQYF
>many|TRBJ2-1|TRBV25-1|16|TRBD2
TGTGCCAGCAGTGAATTCGGCGGGAGGGCCCTCAATGAGCAGTTCTTC
CASSEFGGRALNEQFF
>many|TRBJ1-1|TRBV11-3|12|NA
TGTGCCAGCAGCGCCGGGGGGCCGGAAGCTTTCTTT
CASSAGGPEAFF
>NA|TRBJ2-1|TRBV29-1|14|NA
TGCAGCGTTGACAGGGCGGCAGCCTACAATGAGCAGTTCTTC
CSVDRAAAYNEQFF
>many|TRBJ2-5|TRBV10-2|15|TRBD1
TGCGCCAGCAGTCCCCAAGGGACAGCGCAAGAGACCCAGTACTTC
CASSPQGTAQETQYF
>many|TRBJ2-3|TRBV7-9|12|NA
TGTGCCAGCAGGGACGTACCCGATACGCAGTATTTT
CASRDVPDTQYF
>once|TRBJ2-1|TRBV11-2|16|TRBD2
TGTGCCAGCAGCCCCACGACTAGCGGGATTAGTATTAAGCAGTTCTTC
CASSPTTSGISIKQFF
>many|TRBJ2-3|TRBV11-3|15|NA
TGTGCCAGCAGCTTAGGCGGACAGAGCACAGATACGCAGTATTTT
CASSLGGQSTDTQYF
>few|TRBJ2-7|TRBV19|16|TRBD1
TGTGCCAGTAGTATGGAGTGGGACAGGGGCTCCTACGAGCAGTACTTC
CASSMEWDRGSYEQYF
>many|TRBJ1-2|TRBV5-1|15|NA
TGCGCCAGCAGCGAATTTGGACAGACTAACTATGGCTACACCTTC
CASSEFGQTNYGYTF
>NA|TRBJ1-1|TRBV5-5|17|TRBD1
TGTGCCAGCAGCTTGGACAGGGGGCGAAGTTGGAACACTGAAGCTTTCTTT
CASSLDRGRSWNTEAFF
>many|TRBJ1-2|TRBV28|15|NA
TGTGCCAGCAGTTTACTTGACAGCGCTAACTATGGCTACACCTTC
CASSLLDSANYGYTF
>many|TRBJ2-4|TRBV29-1|11|NA
TGCAGCGGTGAGGCCGGGAACATTCAGTACTTC
CSGEAGNIQYF
>many|TRBJ2-1|TRBV29-1|14|TRBD2
TGCAGCGTTGGAAGTAGCGGGAGTAAGGATGAGCAGTTCTTC
CSVGSSGSKDEQFF
>NA|TRBJ2-5|TRBV6-2/TRBV6-3|15|NA
TGTGCCAGCAGATTACCGACGGATGAACAAGAGACCCAGTACTTC
CASRLPTDEQETQYF
>many|TRBJ2-2|TRBV28|14|NA
TGTGCCAGCAGTTTATCATCCCTATCCGGGGAGCTGTTTTTT
CASSLSSLSGELFF
>NA|TRBJ1-5|TRBV18|15|TRBD1
TGTGCCAGCTCCCCAGATGAGGGGGCAGCGCAGCCCCAGCATTTT
CASSPDEGAAQPQHF
>NA|TRBJ2-7|TRBV7-9|13|NA
TGTGCCAGCAGCTTAGCGGGAGATGGCGAGCAGTACTTC
CASSLAGDGEQYF
>few|TRBJ2-7|TRBV19|16|TRBD2
TGTGCCAGTAGTTGGACTAGCGGGAGACGTAGCGACGAGCAGTACTTC
CASSWTSGRRSDEQYF
>many|TRBJ1-4|TRBV15|15|NA
TGTGCCACCAGCAGTATGACAGCGGCCGTTGAAAAACTGTTTTTT
CATSSMTAAVEKLFF
>NA|TRBJ2-1|TRBV29-1|14|NA
TGCAGCGTCACGGGACTCCGAAGGTTCAATGAGCAGCTCTTC
CSVTGLRRFNEQLF
>many|TRBJ2-7|TRBV12-3/TRBV12-4|14|TRBD2
TGTGCCAGCAGCGGGGGACTAGCGGTCCCGGAGCAGTACTTC
CASSGGLAVPEQYF
>NA|TRBJ2-7|TRBV7-9|13|TRBD1
TGTGCCAGCAGCTGGGACAGGGTGAGGGAGCAGTACTTC
CASSWDRVREQYF
>many|TRBJ2-1|TRBV27|13|NA
TGTGCCAGCAGTTTCGTAGCGTACAATGAGCAGTTCTTC
CASSFVAYNEQFF
>NA|TRBJ2-3|TRBV15|13|NA
TGTGCCACCAGCAGATACGGTATGGATACGCAGTATTTT
CATSRYGMDTQYF
>many|TRBJ2-1|TRBV13|17|TRBD2
TGTGCCAGCACCGAGGGGCTAGCGGGAGAGATAAGCAATGAGCAGTTCTTC
CASTEGLAGEISNEQFF
>many|TRBJ2-1|TRBV28|14|NA
TGTGCCAGCACCCCAAGGGAGTCCTACAATGAGCAGTTCTTC
CASTPRESYNEQFF